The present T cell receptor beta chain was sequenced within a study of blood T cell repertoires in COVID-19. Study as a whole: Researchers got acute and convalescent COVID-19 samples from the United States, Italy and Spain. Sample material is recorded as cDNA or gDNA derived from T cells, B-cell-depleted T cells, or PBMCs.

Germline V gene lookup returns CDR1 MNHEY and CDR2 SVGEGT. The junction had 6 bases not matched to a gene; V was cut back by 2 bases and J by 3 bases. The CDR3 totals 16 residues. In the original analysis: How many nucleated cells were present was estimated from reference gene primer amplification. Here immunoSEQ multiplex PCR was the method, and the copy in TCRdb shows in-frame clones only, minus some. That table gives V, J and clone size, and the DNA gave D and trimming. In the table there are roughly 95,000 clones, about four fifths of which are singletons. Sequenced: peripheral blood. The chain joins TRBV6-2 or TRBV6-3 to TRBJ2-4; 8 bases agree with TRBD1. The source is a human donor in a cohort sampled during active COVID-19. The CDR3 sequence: CASSYRDRRGKNIQYF. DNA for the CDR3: TGTGCCAGCAGTTACAGGGACAGGAGAGGCAAAAACATTCAGTACTTC.